One sample yielded the 32 T cell receptor beta chains listed below, sequenced in a study of cytomegalovirus exposure and HLA in healthy donors. Primers for the PCR totalled 60 Vbeta and 13 Jbeta. Produced via immunoSEQ multiplex PCR; TCRdb's table is partial and in-frame only. The table shows 150,000 to 200,000 clones, with 65% to 80% occurring only once. Input material: PBMCs. The receptors were sampled from a male donor in good health and CMV-seronegative.

The chain links TRBV5-1 to TRBJ1-1, with TRBD1 as a possible D gene (6 bases). This CDR3 contains 14 residues. Germline loops: CDR1 SGHRS, CDR2 YFSETQ. The germline V and J ends were trimmed by 4 bases and 6 bases, with 16 bases remaining between them. The CDR3 DNA follows: TGCGCCAGCAGCCACAAAGATGGGGGCCCTGAAGCTTTCTTT. It yields the protein CASSHKDGGPEAFF.

The V call is TRBV18, the J call TRBJ2-5, with D possibly being TRBD1 (6 bases). Germline-derived CDR1 and CDR2 are KGHSH and LQKENI. This CDR3 is built from 14 residues. Between the trimmed V and J ends, which lost 5 bases and 2 bases, there was a span of 12 bases. CDR3 residues: CASSITRGQETQYF. The CDR3, as DNA: TGTGCCAGCTCAATTACCAGGGGTCAAGAGACCCAGTACTTC.

This clone was counted at least ten times. J is TRBJ1-1 and V is TRBV19, with TRBD1 matching 9 bases. The ends lost 5 bases at V and 6 bases at J; junction bases unmatched: 13. In germline, CDR1 is LNHDA, CDR2 SQIVND (reference sequence). The CDR3 is made up of 16 amino acids. The CDR3 DNA sequence: TGTGCCAGTAGTCAATTCGAACAGGGGGCTAAAGCTGAAGCTTTCTTT. Translation gives CASSQFEQGAKAEAFF.

This clone was observed once. The chain uses TRBV28 and TRBJ2-1, with 13 bases fitting TRBD2. CDR1 and CDR2 from the germline V gene are MDHEN and SYDVKM. V trimming: 5 bases; J trimming: 6 bases; junction bases outside the gene matches: 4. This CDR3 has 15 amino acids. CDR3 nucleotides: TGTGCCAGCAGTCGTTGGACTAGCGGGAGCAATGAGCAGTTCTTC. Translated: CASSRWTSGSNEQFF. The full variable domain, rest sourced from reference TRBV28 and TRBJ2-1, is DVKVTQSSRYLVKRTGEKVFLECVQDMDHENMFWYRQDPGLGLRLIYFSYDVKMKEKGDIPEGYSVSREKKERFSLILESASTNQTSMYLCASSRWTSGSNEQFFGPGTRLTVL.

This rearrangement joins TRBV28 to TRBJ2-7; maybe TRBD2 (7 bases). The CDR3 is 14 residues long. V was clipped by 3 bases and J by 2 bases, with 11 bases between them. Germline V lookup: CDR1 MDHEN, CDR2 SYDVKM. Here the CDR3 DNA reads TGTGCCAGCAGTTTGGAGGGGGGGACCTACGAGCAGTACTTC. Translating it yields CASSLEGGTYEQYF.

The chain couples TRBV9 to TRBJ2-1, with 12 bases lining up with TRBD2. The J segment lost 1 base and the V segment lost 2 bases, leaving 7 bases of the junction unmatched. The CDR3 sequence is 18 residues long. From germline, CDR1 is SGDLS and CDR2 YYNGEE. In DNA form, the CDR3 reads TGTGCCAGCAGCGTGACTAGCGGGAGAGGTAGTTCCTACAATGAGCAGTTCTTC. Amino acid sequence: CASSVTSGRGSSYNEQFF.

The chain carries TRBV13 and TRBJ1-1; D is perhaps TRBD1 (5 bases). CDR1 and CDR2 (germline): PRHDT, FYEKMQ (reference sequence). The ends were cut back, 6 bases at V and 11 bases at J, with 13 bases in the middle. The CDR3 spans 11 residues. The CDR3: CASRSGRGAFF. CDR3 nucleotide sequence: TGTGCCAGCAGATCTGGACGGGGGGCTTTCTTT.

The chain recombines TRBV30 with TRBJ2-7; perhaps TRBD2 as D (6 bases). The ends were cut back, 2 bases at V and 7 bases at J, with 21 bases in the middle. The CDR3 spans 15 residues. Germline CDR1 reads GTSNPN; CDR2 reads SVGIG (reference sequence). The CDR3 nucleotides read TGTGCCTGGAGTTGGGGCAGCGGGTTAAGTCCTGAGCAGTACTTC. As protein: CAWSWGSGLSPEQYF.

The J gene is TRBJ2-3, the V gene TRBV10-2, with 10 bases matching TRBD2. The V gene end was trimmed by 7 bases and the J gene end by 0 bases; junction bases not matched to a gene: 4. This CDR3 region has 15 residues. Germline V gene sequence: CDR1 WSHSY, CDR2 SAAADI. CDR3 region: CASTPSGGSTDTQYF. CDR3 nucleotide sequence: TGCGCCAGCACCCCTAGCGGGGGTAGCACAGATACGCAGTATTTT.

This clone was seen only once. The chain is built from TRBV7-9 and TRBJ2-7, with 7 bases that match TRBD2. Germline CDR1 is SEHNR and CDR2 is FQNEAQ (reference sequence). The V and J ends lost 4 bases and 2 bases, in that order; junction bases with no gene match: 8. This CDR3 is 15 amino acids long. The CDR3 nucleotides are TGTGCCAGCAGCTCTCCGGGGGGAGGGACCTACGAGCAGTACTTC. It specifies CASSSPGGGTYEQYF.

This chain connects TRBV7-6 to TRBJ2-5; 12 bases are a match to TRBD1. Germline V gives CDR1 SGHVS, CDR2 FNYEAQ. V trimming: 4 bases; J trimming: 5 bases; junction bases outside the gene matches: 17. This CDR3 region has 19 residues. CDR3 DNA: TGTGCCAGCAGCTCCTCGGGACAGGGGGCCGTCGGGCGGGTTGAGACCCAGTACTTC. As protein: CASSSSGQGAVGRVETQYF. Supplemented by reference TRBV7-6 and TRBJ2-5, the full variable domain reads GAGVSQSPRYKVTKRGQDVALRCDPISGHVSLYWYRQALGQGPEFLTYFNYEAQQDKSGLPNDRFSAERPEGSISTLTIQRTEQRDSAMYRCASSSSGQGAVGRVETQYFGPGTRLLVL.

This CDR3 is CAWTVGGAGGNQPQHF. Written as DNA, the CDR3 is TGTGCCTGGACGGTGGGGGGGGCCGGGGGGAATCAGCCCCAGCATTTT. V gene TRBV30 combines with J gene TRBJ1-5; D is perhaps TRBD1 (6 bases). V was pared by 4 bases and J by 4 bases, with 20 bases between. Germline CDR1 is GTSNPN and CDR2 is SVGIG (reference sequence). This CDR3 spans 16 amino acids. Using reference TRBV30 and TRBJ1-5 for the parts outside the CDR3, the full variable domain is SQTIHQWPATLVQPVGSPLSLECTVEGTSNPNLYWYRQAAGRGLQLLFYSVGIGQISSEVPQNLSASRPQDRQFILSSKKLLLSDSGFYLCAWTVGGAGGNQPQHFGDGTRLSIL.

The chain uses TRBV7-3 and TRBJ2-3; 11 bases match TRBD2. Losses at the gene ends were 4 bases for V and 0 bases for J; bases not matched to a gene: 9. Germline loops: CDR1 SGHTA, CDR2 FQGTGA. This CDR3 region has 18 residues. The CDR3, as DNA: TGTGCCAGCAGCTCACTAGCGGGAGTATCCTTGAGCACAGATACGCAGTATTTT. Translated: CASSSLAGVSLSTDTQYF.

V is TRBV19 and J is TRBJ2-7; 11 nucleotides agree with TRBD1. CDR1 and CDR2 from the germline V gene are LNHDA and SQIVND (reference sequence). This CDR3 has 13 amino acids. V was pared by 6 bases and J by 5 bases, with 3 bases of the junction left unmatched. The CDR3 sequence: CASSPGQGDEQYF. CDR3 coding DNA: TGTGCCAGTAGCCCGGGACAGGGGGACGAGCAGTACTTC.

The gene calls are TRBV28 and TRBJ2-7; 11 bases line up with TRBD1. With V trimmed by 7 bases and J by 3 bases, 5 bases remained unmatched. Germline CDR1 MDHEN, CDR2 SYDVKM. CDR3 length: 14 residues. The CDR3 here is CASKLDRGRYEQYF. The DNA for the CDR3 is TGTGCCAGCAAGCTGGACAGGGGGCGCTACGAGCAGTACTTC.

This clone was counted a single time. The chain joins TRBV5-4 to TRBJ1-5; 8 positions agree with TRBD1. The CDR3 is 15 residues long. The germline V gene encodes CDR1 SGHNT and CDR2 YYREEE (reference sequence). The V and J ends lost 4 bases and 6 bases, in that order; junction bases with no gene match: 9. CDR3: CASSRDRSLPQPQHF. CDR3 bases: TGTGCCAGCAGCAGGGACAGGAGCCTCCCTCAGCCCCAGCATTTT.

This clone was seen more than once but under ten times. The CDR3 sequence: CASSRTDNQPQHF. Here the CDR3 DNA reads TGTGCCAGCAGCCGGACAGATAATCAGCCCCAGCATTTT. The chain has TRBV11-2 and TRBJ1-5; D may be TRBD1 (6 bases). The CDR3 length is 13 residues. With 5 bases removed from V and 4 bases from J, the gap between germline ends came to 9 bases. CDR1 is SGHAT and CDR2 is FQNNGV in the germline V gene.

The V and J genes are TRBV11-2 and TRBJ1-2; D uncertain. Germline CDR1 and CDR2: SGHAT and FQNNGV. The CDR3 is 14 amino acids. Between the trimmed V and J ends, which lost 0 bases and 2 bases, there was a span of 7 bases. In nucleotides, the CDR3 is TGTGCCAGCAGCTTAGATATTGAGAACTATGGCTACACCTTC. Residues: CASSLDIENYGYTF.

The CDR3 DNA is TGTGCCACCAGCAGGGATAGGGACAGGGCGTACGAGCAGTACTTC. Residues: CATSRDRDRAYEQYF. V gene TRBV15 combines with J gene TRBJ2-5, with 9 bases that match TRBD1. The DNA matches TRBJ2-7 better at its end, which makes the J call doubtful. Looked up from germline, CDR1 is LNHNV and CDR2 is YYDKDF (reference sequence). CDR3 size: 15 residues.

This sequence joins TRBV27 and TRBJ2-5, with 8 nucleotides matching TRBD1. V was pared by 6 bases and J by 4 bases, with 19 bases of the junction left unmatched. Germline V gives CDR1 MNHEY, CDR2 SMNVEV (reference sequence). This CDR3 has 18 amino acids. Here the CDR3 reads CASSLVPSGGRGRETQYF. The CDR3 nucleotides are TGTGCCAGCAGCTTAGTCCCTTCAGGGGGCCGGGGTCGAGAGACCCAGTACTTC.

A few counts support this clone. The chain joins TRBV28 to TRBJ2-7, with 9 bases aligning to TRBD1. The CDR3 covers 18 residues. Germline values: CDR1 MDHEN, CDR2 SYDVKM. The trim removed 4 bases at V and 3 bases at J, leaving 16 bases unmatched. The CDR3 DNA reads as TGTGCCAGCAGTTACAGGACAGGGGAAGAGGAGGGTTTCTACGAGCAGTACTTC. This gives the protein CASSYRTGEEEGFYEQYF. The full variable domain, its missing parts supplied by reference TRBV28 and TRBJ2-7, is DVKVTQSSRYLVKRTGEKVFLECVQDMDHENMFWYRQDPGLGLRLIYFSYDVKMKEKGDIPEGYSVSREKKERFSLILESASTNQTSMYLCASSYRTGEEEGFYEQYFGPGTRLTVT.

The chain links TRBV9 to TRBJ2-1; 8 bases match TRBD2. V shed 5 bases and J 0 bases; nucleotides not matched to a gene: 4. CDR3 size: 15 residues. The V gene's germline CDR1 is SGDLS and CDR2 YYNGEE. As DNA, the CDR3 is TGTGCCAGCAGGCGGGGGGAAAGCTCCTACAATGAGCAGTTCTTC. This codes for CASRRGESSYNEQFF.

CDR3 residues: CASRISGTTSEAFF. The CDR3 DNA reads as TGTGCCAGCAGAATATCCGGGACAACTTCTGAAGCTTTCTTT. The genes are TRBV6-5 and TRBJ1-1; tentatively, D is TRBD1 (6 bases). This CDR3 is 14 amino acids long. Trimming took off 6 bases at V and 6 bases at J, with 17 bases between the two ends. Germline V lookup: CDR1 MNHEY, CDR2 SVGAGI.

V is TRBV5-6 and J is TRBJ2-4; 11 bases match TRBD1. Germline V lookup: CDR1 SGHDT, CDR2 YYEEEE. Trimming at V came to 2 bases and at J to 7 bases, leaving 2 bases not matched to a gene. The CDR3 covers 14 residues. The CDR3 loop reads CASSFRDRGNIQYF. The CDR3 nucleotides read TGTGCCAGCAGCTTTCGGGACAGGGGGAACATTCAGTACTTC.

The chain uses TRBV11-1 and TRBJ2-3, with 8 bases identical to TRBD1. CDR1 SGHAT and CDR2 FQDESV come from the germline V gene (reference sequence). The CDR3 has 14 amino acids. J gave up 3 bases and V 5 bases, and 4 bases lay outside the gene matches. The CDR3 DNA reads as TGTGCCAGCAGCAACAGGGGGAGGACAGATACGCAGTATTTT. This sequence encodes CASSNRGRTDTQYF.

V usage is TRBV6-6 and J usage is TRBJ2-6, with D maybe TRBD2 (5 bases). The V gene's germline CDR1 is MNHNY and CDR2 SVGAGI (reference sequence). V lost 7 bases to trimming and J lost 1 base, with 14 bases between them. The CDR3 runs 16 residues. CDR3 in amino acids: CASMARALSGANVLTF. The CDR3 DNA is TGTGCCAGCATGGCGAGGGCGTTGTCTGGGGCCAACGTCCTGACTTTC.

This rearrangement joins TRBV4-1 to TRBJ2-7; TRBD2 is a possible D gene (5 bases). Trimming pared 0 bases from V and 2 bases from J, leaving 14 bases between. The CDR3 has 16 residues. CDR1 and CDR2 (germline): MGHRA, YSYEKL. The CDR3 coding sequence is TGCGCCAGCAGCCAAGAGAGGGAGCCGACCCCCTACGAGCAGTACTTC. Protein product: CASSQEREPTPYEQYF.

This chain uses TRBV18 with TRBJ2-5, with TRBD2 matching over 9 bases. This CDR3 region has 16 residues. Germline CDR1 KGHSH, CDR2 LQKENI. V trimming: 3 bases; J trimming: 5 bases; junction bases outside the gene matches: 10. Written as DNA, the CDR3 is TGTGCCAGCTCACCGGCCGGGACTAGCTACTTGGAGACCCAGTACTTC. It is translated as CASSPAGTSYLETQYF.

The genes are TRBV7-8 and TRBJ2-3; 11 bases fit TRBD1. The CDR3 loop spans 14 amino acids. Germline CDR1 and CDR2: SGHVS and FQNEAQ. The V and J ends lost 4 bases and 3 bases, in that order; junction bases with no gene match: 0. The CDR3 here is CASSWDRGTDTQYF. The DNA of the CDR3 is TGTGCCAGCAGCTGGGACAGGGGGACAGATACGCAGTATTTT.

The V call is TRBV19, the J call TRBJ1-1, with 7 bases identical to TRBD1. Germline trimming cut 6 bases from V and 4 bases from J; bases unmatched to any gene: 5. CDR1 LNHDA and CDR2 SQIVND come from the germline V gene (reference sequence). The CDR3 has 13 amino acids. This CDR3 is CASRTNRGTEAFF. CDR3 bases: TGTGCCAGTAGGACGAACAGGGGCACTGAAGCTTTCTTT.

The rearrangement joins TRBV7-9 to TRBJ1-2; unclear D gene. The V gene lost 1 base and the J gene lost 3 bases, with 9 bases spanning the gap. CDR3 length equals 14 residues. Germline V gene sequence: CDR1 SEHNR, CDR2 FQNEAQ (reference sequence). DNA for the CDR3: TGTGCCAGCAGCTTAGGAGGGCAGTACTATGGCTACACCTTC. Protein product: CASSLGGQYYGYTF.

V gene TRBV6-1 combines with J gene TRBJ2-2; D is possibly TRBD2 (6 bases). V was pared by 6 bases and J by 1 base, with 9 bases between. CDR1 is MNHNS, CDR2 SASEGT, per germline. The CDR3 totals 14 residues. CDR3 sequence (DNA): TGTGCCAGCAGGGGACTGATGAACACCGGGGAGCTGTTTTTT. This sequence encodes CASRGLMNTGELFF.